In its sample, the clone carrying this T cell receptor beta chain was seen many times. As yet, its antigen is unknown. This record belongs to a study of T cell repertoires in cytomegalovirus infection. On the study more broadly: Signatures in public TCR beta sequences pointed to both CMV infection and matching HLA type.

Study observations and caveats: Identification of carriers of CMV plus the relevant HLA was achieved through cumulative public TCR beta family frequency. HLA-C-restricted CMV-specific TCR beta clonotypes prevailed in the ex vivo response.

TCRdb called the reads again in MiXCR, with one record for every CDR3 protein. The sample comprises about 830,000 distinct CDR3 sequences, 32% of which are singletons, and 12% rests with the top ten. The receptor comes from a human donor in good health (CMV status not recorded). Some clones in this sample may be carry-over from other donors' samples. Specimen: cultured CD8+ T cells from PBMCs, collected from culture after CMV antigen stimulation.

CDR3 nucleotides: TGTGCCATCACCCCTGGGGCGGGACCTCTGGAGACCCAGTACTTC. Translating gives CAITPGAGPLETQYF. The chain recombines TRBV10-3 with TRBJ2-5, with D perhaps TRBD2 (6 bases). V gave up 7 bases and J gave up 5 bases, with 20 bases separating them. This CDR3 is 15 amino acids long. The germline CDR1 and CDR2 sequences are ENHRY and SYGVKD.